This entry lists 29 T cell receptor beta chains sequenced from one sample in a study of T cells after yellow fever vaccination (dated by TCRdb to between 2019 and 2020). Receptor libraries were prepared by 5' RACE. Instrument used: Illumina HiSeq 2500. The public reads were quality trimmed at Q25 with fastp and then assembled into clones with MiXCR by TCRdb, keeping productive beta chains. Every entry covers one CDR3 protein and lists the most common genes and DNA from its rows. The sample records 400,000 to 650,000 distinct CDR3 sequences, roughly a fifth of which are singletons. The ten most abundant clones make up approximately 16% of the sample. The treatment or condition label here, explained by the study, means: live attenuated yellow fever vaccine strain. The sequencing here drew on PBMCs, taken roughly 23 days after the first yellow fever vaccination. The receptor source for this set is a man between 18 and 35 years old who received the YFV17D yellow fever vaccine.

The V gene is TRBV7-2, the J gene TRBJ1-1, with 7 nucleotides matching TRBD1. Trimming at V came to 5 bases and at J to 4 bases, leaving 13 bases not matched to a gene. CDR3 length: 16 residues. Germline-derived CDR1 and CDR2 are SGHTA and FQGNSA. DNA of the CDR3: TGTGCCAGCAGCACCCGGGACAGCAGCTCGGGCACTGAAGCTTTCTTT. Residues: CASSTRDSSSGTEAFF.

The chain uses TRBV5-1 and TRBJ2-3; weak D call: TRBD1 (6 bases). The ends were cut back, 7 bases at V and 0 bases at J, with 12 bases in the middle. Germline V CDR1 and CDR2: SGHRS, YFSETQ. The CDR3 runs to 14 residues. The CDR3 nucleotides are TGCGCCAGCTCAGGGGTTACTAGCACAGATACGCAGTATTTT. This gives the protein CASSGVTSTDTQYF.

CDR3 nucleotide sequence: TGTGCCAGCAGTTTCAGGGGGCGCGACAACGAGCAGTACTTC. Translation gives CASSFRGRDNEQYF. The chain is built from TRBV12-3 or TRBV12-4 and TRBJ2-7; 8 bases match TRBD1. CDR3 length equals 14 residues. V dropped 3 bases and J dropped 5; count of bases not matched to a gene: 6.

This chain connects TRBV6-2 or TRBV6-3 to TRBJ1-2; D not certain. The CDR3 runs 11 residues. Germline CDR1 reads MNHEY; CDR2 reads SVGEGT. With 2 bases removed from V and 8 bases from J, the gap between germline ends came to 6 bases. The CDR3 coding sequence is TGTGCCAGCAGTTACACGGGAGGCTACACCTTC. Amino acid sequence: CASSYTGGYTF.

This chain connects TRBV11-2 to TRBJ2-7; 8 bases agree with TRBD1. Germline assignment: CDR1 SGHAT and CDR2 FQNNGV. The CDR3 has 16 residues. Trimming at V came to 2 bases and at J to 3 bases, leaving 9 bases not matched to a gene. The CDR3 region has the DNA TGTGCCAGCAGCTTACCAATGGGACAGGAGAGCTACGAGCAGTACTTC. Translation: CASSLPMGQESYEQYF.

This clonotype was seen more than once but under ten times. This chain uses TRBV5-5 with TRBJ2-3; possibly TRBD2 for D (5 bases). This CDR3 comprises 14 residues. Germline-derived CDR1 and CDR2 are SGHKS and YYEKEE (reference sequence). The ends were cut back, 0 bases at V and 1 base at J, with 6 bases in the middle. The CDR3 here is CASSLDGGTDTQYF. The CDR3 region has the DNA TGTGCCAGCAGCTTGGACGGGGGCACAGATACGCAGTATTTT.

This clonotype was seen a handful of times. The rearrangement joins TRBV20-1 to TRBJ2-1, with TRBD1 matching over 7 bases. The germline CDR1 and CDR2 sequences are DFQATT and SNEGSKA (reference sequence). With 5 bases clipped from V and 7 bases from J, the junction kept 14 bases outside the gene matches. This CDR3 is 15 amino acids long. The DNA for the CDR3 is TGCAGTGCTCCCCAAGGGACAGTATGGGGGAATGAGCAGTTCTTC. Amino acid sequence: CSAPQGTVWGNEQFF.

This rearrangement joins TRBV7-2 to TRBJ2-3, with 7 bases aligning to TRBD2. Germline assignment: CDR1 SGHTA and CDR2 FQGNSA. The CDR3 is 17 residues long. After removal of 0 bases from V and 5 bases from J, the junction contained 11 bases not matched to a gene. CDR3 DNA sequence: TGTGCCAGCAGCTTAGCGGGGGGGGGACTGAGGGGAGATACGCAGTATTTT. Translating gives CASSLAGGGLRGDTQYF.

This clonotype was seen at least ten times. V is TRBV6-2 or TRBV6-3 and J is TRBJ2-5; 9 bases align to TRBD2. J gave up 4 bases and V 2 bases, and 11 bases lay outside the gene matches. This CDR3 contains 17 residues. Germline V gene sequence: CDR1 MNHEY, CDR2 SVGEGT. The CDR3 is CASSYDGSGGWAETQYF. For the CDR3, the DNA is TGTGCCAGCAGTTACGACGGTAGCGGGGGTTGGGCAGAGACCCAGTACTTC.

This clonotype was recorded a few times. The chain has TRBV5-1 and TRBJ1-1; D is perhaps TRBD1 (5 bases). The V and J ends lost 0 bases and 2 bases respectively, with 14 bases between them. The CDR3 is 16 amino acids. CDR1 SGHRS and CDR2 YFSETQ come from the germline V gene. CDR3 amino acids: CASSLGPGGSNTEAFF. CDR3 nucleotides: TGCGCCAGCAGCTTGGGCCCCGGGGGTTCAAACACTGAAGCTTTCTTT.

V gene TRBV20-1 combines with J gene TRBJ2-7; 7 bases line up with TRBD2. The V gene's germline CDR1 is DFQATT and CDR2 SNEGSKA (reference sequence). The CDR3 totals 13 residues. The ends lost 6 bases at V and 6 bases at J; junction bases unmatched: 11. The CDR3 DNA reads as TGCAGTGCCGACCAGGGAGGGGCATCCGAGCAGTACTTC. Translating it yields CSADQGGASEQYF.

V and J are TRBV9 and TRBJ1-1; no firm D call. CDR1 SGDLS and CDR2 YYNGEE come from the germline V gene. V was shortened by 1 base and J by 0 bases, with 4 bases between the two germline ends. This CDR3 is 13 amino acids long. The CDR3 protein is CASSVRVNTEAFF. The CDR3 DNA follows: TGTGCCAGCAGCGTACGGGTGAACACTGAAGCTTTCTTT.

The table lists this clonotype with a few counts. The chain's CDR3 is CAGRDRMAKQFF. Written as DNA, the CDR3 is TGTGCCGGCCGGGACCGAATGGCCAAACAGTTCTTC. V usage is TRBV2 and J usage is TRBJ2-1; either TRBD1 or TRBD2 may supply D (5 bases each). CDR1 is SNHLY and CDR2 is FYNNEI in the germline V gene. This CDR3 region has 12 residues. Trimming took 11 bases from V and 13 from J, leaving 21 bases between them.

J is TRBJ2-2 and V is TRBV11-2; TRBD1 matches 7 bases. CDR1 and CDR2 from the germline V gene are SGHAT and FQNNGV. This CDR3 comprises 14 residues. With 7 bases clipped from V and 4 bases from J, the junction kept 6 bases outside the gene matches. Here the CDR3 DNA reads TGTGCCAGCAACAGGGGATCTGCCACCGGGGAGCTGTTTTTT. This encodes CASNRGSATGELFF.

The V call is TRBV12-3 or TRBV12-4, the J call TRBJ2-5; TRBD2 aligns across 7 bases. The CDR3 covers 14 residues. After removal of 8 bases from V and 2 bases from J, the junction contained 8 bases not matched to a gene. In DNA, the CDR3 is TGTGCCAGCCGTCACTCGGGGGGTCAAGAGACCCAGTACTTC. Translating gives CASRHSGGQETQYF.

The chain employs TRBV29-1 and TRBJ2-5; 9 nucleotides agree with TRBD1. The CDR3 totals 14 residues. The V gene's germline CDR1 is SQVTM and CDR2 ANQGSEA. The V and J ends lost 3 bases and 5 bases, in that order; junction bases with no gene match: 7. The CDR3 region has the DNA TGCAGCGTTGACGGCACAGGGGGCGGCGAGACCCAGTACTTC. Translating it yields CSVDGTGGGETQYF.

This clonotype showed up many times. The V gene is TRBV5-1, the J gene TRBJ1-2; D not resolved. V was clipped by 5 bases and J by 7 bases, with 12 bases between them. Germline CDR1 is SGHRS and CDR2 is YFSETQ. The CDR3 loop spans 12 amino acids. The CDR3 protein is CASRPYSGGYTF. The CDR3 nucleotides read TGCGCCAGCAGACCGTATAGTGGTGGCTACACCTTC.

The chain carries TRBV29-1 and TRBJ2-1; TRBD2 might be the D (6 bases). V shed 3 bases and J shed 7 bases, with 13 bases lying between them. CDR1 SQVTM and CDR2 ANQGSEA come from the germline V gene. The length of the CDR3 is 13 residues. The CDR3 spells CSVDQTRENEQFF. In DNA form, the CDR3 reads TGCAGCGTTGACCAGACCCGGGAGAATGAGCAGTTCTTC.

The chain recombines TRBV7-2 with TRBJ2-4; possibly TRBD1 for D (6 bases). The germline CDR1 and CDR2 sequences are SGHTA and FQGNSA. V shed 5 bases and J shed 1 base, with 12 bases lying between them. CDR3 size: 15 residues. The CDR3 nucleotides read TGTGCCAGCAGCCTCGACAGGATGGCCAAAAACATTCAGTACTTC. Translating it yields CASSLDRMAKNIQYF. The entire variable domain, with the rest obtained from reference TRBV7-2 and TRBJ2-4, is as follows: GAGVSQSPSNKVTEKGKDVELRCDPISGHTALYWYRQSLGQGLEFLIYFQGNSAPDKSGLPSDRFSAERTGGSVSTLTIQRTQQEDSAVYLCASSLDRMAKNIQYFGAGTRLSVL.

V and J are TRBV6-2 or TRBV6-3 and TRBJ1-6; D gene unclear. The CDR3 runs 14 residues. V was trimmed by 1 base and J by 7 bases, leaving 8 bases between them. The germline V gene has CDR1 MNHEY and CDR2 SVGEGT. The CDR3 DNA is TGTGCCAGCAGTTACTGGGCGGAGAATTCACCCCTCCACTTT. Amino acids: CASSYWAENSPLHF.

This clonotype has a single count. The V and J genes are TRBV9 and TRBJ1-1, with a possible D match to TRBD1 (5 bases). The V and J ends lost 4 bases and 3 bases respectively, with 16 bases between them. The germline gives CDR1 SGDLS, CDR2 YYNGEE. This CDR3 has 15 amino acids. CDR3 in amino acids: CASSRGRGLDTEAFF. CDR3 DNA sequence: TGTGCCAGCAGCCGTGGGAGGGGTCTGGACACTGAAGCTTTCTTT.

This clonotype was seen only a few times. The chain uses TRBV20-1 and TRBJ1-2; no firm D call. Germline-derived CDR1 and CDR2 are DFQATT and SNEGSKA (reference sequence). V was clipped by 4 bases and J by 5 bases, with 8 bases between them. This CDR3 is built from 11 residues. The CDR3 spells CSATGEYGYTF. The DNA for the CDR3 is TGCAGTGCTACAGGAGAGTATGGCTACACCTTC.

The rearrangement joins TRBV18 to TRBJ1-6; D unresolved. Germline V gene sequence: CDR1 KGHSH, CDR2 LQKENI. The CDR3 contains 13 residues. V dropped 3 bases and J dropped 13 bases, with 13 bases sitting between them. CDR3: CASSPLERRPLHF. The DNA of the CDR3 is TGTGCCAGCTCACCGCTAGAGCGACGTCCCCTCCACTTT.

In this sample, this clonotype turned up a few times. The chain employs TRBV20-1 and TRBJ1-2; a weak D match, TRBD1 (6 bases). From germline, CDR1 is DFQATT and CDR2 SNEGSKA (reference sequence). Trimming removed 1 base at V and 7 bases at J, with 19 bases between. The CDR3 is 15 residues long. CDR3 amino acids: CSARAQQGQEGGYTF. DNA of the CDR3: TGCAGTGCTAGAGCGCAGCAGGGGCAGGAGGGTGGCTACACCTTC.

Many counts were recorded for this clonotype. One junction end does not reproduce the germline sequence, and a read error may be involved. This chain uses TRBV5-1 with TRBJ1-5; tentative D call: TRBD1 (6 bases). CDR1 is SGHRS and CDR2 is YFSETQ in the germline V gene. The CDR3 contains 14 residues. CDR3 sequence: CASSLAGDNQPQHF. Written as DNA, the CDR3 is TGTGCCAGCAGCTTGGCAGGGGACAATCAGCCCCAGCATTTT.

The rearrangement joins TRBV4-1 to TRBJ2-2, with a possible D match to TRBD2 (7 bases). Looked up from germline, CDR1 is MGHRA and CDR2 is YSYEKL. Deletions cut 2 bases from V and 0 bases from J, with 10 bases between. The CDR3 is 16 amino acids. CDR3 sequence: CASSQRGGTNTGELFF. The DNA for the CDR3 is TGCGCCAGCAGCCAACGCGGGGGCACGAACACCGGGGAGCTGTTTTTT.

The chain carries TRBV3-1 and TRBJ1-6; D is unresolved. Germline CDR1 is LGHDT and CDR2 is YNNKEL (reference sequence). The CDR3 extends over 13 amino acids. The germline V and J ends were trimmed by 2 bases and 10 bases, with 9 bases remaining between them. The CDR3: CASSQLPQSPLHF. In DNA, the CDR3 is TGTGCCAGCAGCCAACTTCCCCAATCACCCCTCCACTTT. Filled out from reference TRBV3-1 and TRBJ1-6, the complete variable domain reads DTAVSQTPKYLVTQMGNDKSIKCEQNLGHDTMYWYKQDSKKFLKIMFSYNNKELIINETVPNRFSPKSPDKAHLNLHINSLELGDSAVYFCASSQLPQSPLHFGNGTRLTVT.

The V and J genes are TRBV6-1 and TRBJ1-1, with TRBD1 identical over 7 bases. This CDR3 spans 12 amino acids. V lost 5 bases to trimming and J lost 8 bases; unmatched junction nucleotides: 5. Per germline, CDR1 MNHNS and CDR2 SASEGT. The CDR3 region is CASSRQQGEAFF. CDR3 DNA sequence: TGTGCCAGCAGTCGCCAACAGGGGGAAGCTTTCTTT.

This clonotype occurred a few times. CDR3 sequence reads: CASSSKAGQPQHF. In nucleotides, the CDR3 is TGTGCCAGCAGCTCGAAAGCGGGGCAGCCCCAGCATTTT. The chain carries TRBV3-1 and TRBJ1-5, with D unclear. V shed 5 bases and J shed 7 bases, with 12 bases lying between them. CDR3 size: 13 residues. The V gene's germline CDR1 is LGHDT and CDR2 YNNKEL (reference sequence).